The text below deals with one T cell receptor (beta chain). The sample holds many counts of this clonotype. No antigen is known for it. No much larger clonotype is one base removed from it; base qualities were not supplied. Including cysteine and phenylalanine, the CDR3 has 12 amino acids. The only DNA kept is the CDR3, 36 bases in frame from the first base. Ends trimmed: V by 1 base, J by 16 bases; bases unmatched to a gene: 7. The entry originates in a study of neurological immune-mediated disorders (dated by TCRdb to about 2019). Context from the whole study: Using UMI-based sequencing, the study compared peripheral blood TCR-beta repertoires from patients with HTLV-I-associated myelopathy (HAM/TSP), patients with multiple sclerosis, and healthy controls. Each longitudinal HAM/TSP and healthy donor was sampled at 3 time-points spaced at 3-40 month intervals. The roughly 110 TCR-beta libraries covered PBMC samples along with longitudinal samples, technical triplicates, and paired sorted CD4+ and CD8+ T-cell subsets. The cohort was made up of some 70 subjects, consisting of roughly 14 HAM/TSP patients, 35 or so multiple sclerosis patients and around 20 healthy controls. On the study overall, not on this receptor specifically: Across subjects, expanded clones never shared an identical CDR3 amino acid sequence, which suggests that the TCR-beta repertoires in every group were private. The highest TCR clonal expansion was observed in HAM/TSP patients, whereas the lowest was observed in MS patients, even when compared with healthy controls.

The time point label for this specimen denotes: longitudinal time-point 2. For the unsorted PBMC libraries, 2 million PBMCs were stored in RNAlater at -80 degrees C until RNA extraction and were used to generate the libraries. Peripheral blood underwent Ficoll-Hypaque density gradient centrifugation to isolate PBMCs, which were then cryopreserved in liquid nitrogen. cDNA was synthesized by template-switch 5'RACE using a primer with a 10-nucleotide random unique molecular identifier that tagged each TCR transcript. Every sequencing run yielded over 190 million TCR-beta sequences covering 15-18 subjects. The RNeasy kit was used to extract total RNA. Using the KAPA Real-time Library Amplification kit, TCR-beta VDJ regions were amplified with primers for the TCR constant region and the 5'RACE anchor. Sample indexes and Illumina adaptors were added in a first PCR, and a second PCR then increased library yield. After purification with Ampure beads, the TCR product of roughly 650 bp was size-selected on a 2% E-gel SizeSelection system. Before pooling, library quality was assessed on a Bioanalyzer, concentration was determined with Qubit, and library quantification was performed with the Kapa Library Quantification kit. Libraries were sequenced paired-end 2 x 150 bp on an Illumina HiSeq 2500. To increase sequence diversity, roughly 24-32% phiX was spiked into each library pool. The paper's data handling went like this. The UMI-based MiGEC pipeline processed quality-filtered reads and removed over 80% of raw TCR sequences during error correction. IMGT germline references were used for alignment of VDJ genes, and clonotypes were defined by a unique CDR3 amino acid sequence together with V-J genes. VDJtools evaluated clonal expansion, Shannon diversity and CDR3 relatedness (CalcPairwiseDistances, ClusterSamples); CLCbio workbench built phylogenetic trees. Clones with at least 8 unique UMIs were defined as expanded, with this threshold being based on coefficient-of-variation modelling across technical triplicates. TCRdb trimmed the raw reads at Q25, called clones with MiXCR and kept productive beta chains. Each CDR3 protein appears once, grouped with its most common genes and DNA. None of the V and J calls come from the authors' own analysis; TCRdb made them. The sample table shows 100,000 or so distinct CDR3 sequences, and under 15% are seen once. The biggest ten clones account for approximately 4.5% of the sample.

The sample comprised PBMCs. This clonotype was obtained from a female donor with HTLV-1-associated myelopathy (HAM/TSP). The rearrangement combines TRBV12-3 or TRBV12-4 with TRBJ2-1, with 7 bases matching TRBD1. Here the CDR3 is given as CASSLVRGREFF. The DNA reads TGTGCCAGCAGTTTAGTGAGGGGGCGCGAATTCTTC.